The T cell receptor beta chain under discussion was sequenced for a study of blood T cell repertoires in COVID-19. V gave up 4 bases and J gave up 4 bases; unmatched junction bases: 8. The germline gives CDR1 SEHNR, CDR2 FQNEAQ (reference sequence). The CDR3 runs 16 residues. Libraries were prepared by immunoSEQ multiplex PCR; TCRdb keeps only in-frame clonotypes and omits some of them. Of a few hundred thousand clones in the sample, roughly nine tenths were seen once. V usage is TRBV7-9 and J usage is TRBJ2-2, with 8 bases identical to TRBD2. The sample was peripheral blood. The receptor comes from a man aged 55 to 70 with acute or convalescent COVID-19. CDR3 loop: CASSSSSGSGTGELFF. The CDR3 bases are TGTGCCAGCAGCTCCTCGAGCGGGAGCGGCACCGGGGAGCTGTTTTTT.